The next 5 T cell receptor beta chains were all read from a single sample in a study of CD8 T cells in ankylosing spondylitis. Their target antigens are unknown. Each CDR3 protein gets one entry after TCRdb re-called the 5' RACE reads with MiXCR. Of roughly 490,000 distinct CDR3 sequences listed, approximately 5.3% are singletons. Study-wide results and limits: Seemingly distinctive of ankylosing spondylitis blood was a TCR beta motif formed by eight highly homologous variants.

The sequenced sample was blood, either unsorted or a sorted T cell fraction (not recorded which). The source of these receptors is a male donor with ankylosing spondylitis.

This clonotype was counted many times. The chain has TRBV21-1 and TRBJ2-1; TRBD2 is the table's D call, not checked against the DNA. TRBV21-1 is a recognized pseudogene. This CDR3 has 14 residues. The CDR3, as DNA: TGTGCCAGCAGCACCGCTAGCTCCTACAATGAGCAGTTCTTC. Residues: CASSTASSYNEQFF.

This clonotype was detected many times. V and J are TRBV20-1 and TRBJ2-3; TRBD1 matches 7 bases. The CDR3 is 15 amino acids. Germline CDR1 is DFQATT and CDR2 is SNEGSKA (reference sequence). After removal of 3 bases from V and 6 bases from J, the junction contained 12 bases not matched to a gene. CDR3 amino acids: CSASPWTGRVDTQYF. Here the CDR3 DNA reads TGCAGTGCTAGCCCCTGGACAGGTAGAGTGGATACGCAGTATTTT.

This clonotype has a count of ten or more. The rearrangement links TRBV7-9 to TRBJ2-3; tentative D call: TRBD1 (5 bases). In germline, CDR1 is SEHNR, CDR2 FQNEAQ (reference sequence). This CDR3 region has 17 residues. Trimming pared 0 bases from V and 2 bases from J, leaving 15 bases between. The CDR3 DNA reads TGTGCCAGCAGCTTAGCGTTGGCAGGGCAAAACACAGATACGCAGTATTTT. It translates to CASSLALAGQNTDTQYF.

This clonotype has just a few counts. The genes are TRBV3-1 and TRBJ2-7; D could derive from TRBD1 or TRBD2 (5 bases each). CDR1 and CDR2 from the germline V gene are LGHDT and YNNKEL (reference sequence). Between the trimmed V and J ends, which lost 5 bases and 0 bases, there was a span of 14 bases. The CDR3 length is 15 residues. For the CDR3, the DNA is TGTGCCAGCAGCTTGACCGGGACGGACTCCTACGAGCAGTACTTC. Translating it yields CASSLTGTDSYEQYF.

This clonotype showed up many times. This chain uses TRBV6-2 or TRBV6-3 with TRBJ2-7, with 8 bases identical to TRBD2. The CDR3 totals 16 residues. The V gene's germline CDR1 is MNHEY and CDR2 SVGEGT. With V trimmed by 0 bases and J by 0 bases, 4 bases remained unmatched. In nucleotides, the CDR3 is TGTGCCAGCAGTTACTCAGTAGCGGGGAACTCCTACGAGCAGTACTTC. Encoded protein: CASSYSVAGNSYEQYF.